This T cell receptor beta chain was found in a study of early T cells in non-severe SARS-CoV-2 infection. Overall study context: With bulk RNA from unsorted whole blood as input, sequencing yielded unpaired chains.

As regards this clonotype: Its antigen is currently unknown.

Study observations and caveats: In VDJdb matching, anti-spike CD8 responses were favored while private and CD4 specificities went missing.

V was clipped by 4 bases and J by 1 base; unmatched bases: 5. The CDR3 consists of 14 residues. Germline V gives CDR1 SQVTM, CDR2 ANQGSEA. Individual cDNA molecules each received unique molecular identifiers attached to them. Via MiXCR, TCRdb re-called the 5' RACE reads, giving one row per CDR3 protein. Found here are about 50,000 distinct CDR3 sequences, over 5% of them singletons; the top ten hold 4.5% to 5.5%. The sample was whole blood, taken at baseline. The chain uses TRBV29-1 and TRBJ1-1, with TRBD1 matching over 8 bases. This TCR derives from an adult who was a healthcare worker with PCR-confirmed SARS-CoV-2 infection or an uninfected control (not recorded which). Here the CDR3 DNA reads TGCAGCGTTGGGACAGGGAGACCGAACACTGAAGCTTTCTTT. This translates into CSVGTGRPNTEAFF.